Below are 25 T cell receptor beta chains sequenced from a single sample in a study of CD8 T cells in Susac syndrome. RNA in amounts of roughly 0.45 to 1 ug was reverse transcribed with random hexamers. TCRdb called the immunoSEQ multiplex PCR reads again in MiXCR, with one record for every CDR3 protein. This table holds under 200,000 distinct CDR3 sequences, about 95% found once. Material: CD8+ T cells from PBMCs. These receptors were obtained from a human donor with multiple sclerosis.

This clonotype was detected only once. The V and J genes are TRBV11-2 and TRBJ2-5; D is uncertain. The germline V and J ends were trimmed by 2 bases and 4 bases, with 11 bases remaining between them. Germline V gene sequence: CDR1 SGHAT, CDR2 FQNNGV. The CDR3 spans 14 residues. The chain's CDR3 is CASSLFSAIETQYF. The CDR3 DNA is TGTGCCAGCAGCTTATTTTCAGCAATAGAGACCCAGTACTTC. The whole variable domain, remainder taken from reference TRBV11-2 and TRBJ2-5, is EAGVAQSPRYKIIEKRQSVAFWCNPISGHATLYWYQQILGQGPKLLIQFQNNGVVDDSQLPKDRFSAERLKGVDSTLKIQPAKLEDSAVYLCASSLFSAIETQYFGPGTRLLVL.

The rearrangement uses TRBV30 and TRBJ2-2, with unresolved D. CDR1 is GTSNPN and CDR2 is SVGIG in the germline V gene (reference sequence). V gave up 2 bases and J gave up 4 bases, with 2 bases separating them. The CDR3 contains 11 residues. CDR3 region: CAWSFTGELFF. The CDR3 bases are TGTGCCTGGAGTTTCACCGGGGAGCTGTTTTTT.

The chain couples TRBV6-1 to TRBJ2-3, with 7 bases that match TRBD2. V trimming: 8 bases; J trimming: 2 bases; junction bases outside the gene matches: 4. CDR3 length: 13 amino acids. Per germline, CDR1 MNHNS and CDR2 SASEGT. CDR3 region: CASGGGITDTQYF. CDR3 DNA: TGTGCCAGCGGGGGGGGAATCACAGATACGCAGTATTTT.

The V gene is TRBV20-1, the J gene TRBJ2-1; tentatively, D is TRBD1 or TRBD2 (5 bases each). CDR1 is DFQATT and CDR2 is SNEGSKA in the germline V gene (reference sequence). The ends were cut back, 3 bases at V and 5 bases at J, with 8 bases in the middle. CDR3 size: 12 residues. The CDR3 reads CSARGRNNEQFF. CDR3 coding DNA: TGCAGTGCTAGGGGACGTAACAATGAGCAGTTCTTC.

The chain has TRBV13 and TRBJ2-7, with 9 bases fitting TRBD1. The CDR3 contains 14 residues. With 3 bases clipped from V and 3 bases from J, the junction kept 3 bases outside the gene matches. Germline lookup yields CDR1 PRHDT and CDR2 FYEKMQ (reference sequence). The CDR3 DNA is TGTGCCAGCAGCTTCCGGGACAGGGACTACGAGCAGTACTTC. Translated, it gives CASSFRDRDYEQYF.

The chain has TRBV27 and TRBJ1-1; TRBD1 matches 10 bases. Germline CDR1 and CDR2: MNHEY and SMNVEV (reference sequence). This CDR3 spans 13 amino acids. With V trimmed by 8 bases and J by 6 bases, 6 bases remained unmatched. Here the CDR3 reads CASWGQGIAEAFF. In DNA, the CDR3 is TGTGCCAGCTGGGGACAGGGGATTGCTGAAGCTTTCTTT.

The chain recombines TRBV20-1 with TRBJ1-2, with 7 bases fitting TRBD1. Germline-derived CDR1 and CDR2 are DFQATT and SNEGSKA (reference sequence). V dropped 3 bases and J dropped 3; count of bases not matched to a gene: 7. The length of the CDR3 is 14 residues. Here the CDR3 reads CSARAFDRDYGYTF. The CDR3 region has the DNA TGCAGTGCTAGGGCCTTTGACAGGGACTATGGCTACACCTTC.

The chain recombines TRBV20-1 with TRBJ2-1, with D possibly TRBD1 on 6 matching bases. Trimming shortened V by 0 bases and J by 3 bases, and 24 bases separated the two germline ends. The CDR3 consists of 19 residues. Per germline, CDR1 DFQATT and CDR2 SNEGSKA (reference sequence). CDR3 protein: CSARDRDIPKGSLYNEQFF. CDR3 DNA sequence: TGCAGTGCTAGAGATCGGGACATCCCAAAGGGGTCTCTCTACAATGAGCAGTTCTTC.

The genes are TRBV2 and TRBJ1-1; no definite D call. Germline assignment: CDR1 SNHLY and CDR2 FYNNEI. Trimming stripped 6 bases from V and 6 bases from J, with 11 bases between. CDR3 length equals 12 residues. The CDR3 sequence: CASRGRIAEAFF. The DNA of the CDR3 is TGTGCCAGCAGAGGGAGGATAGCTGAAGCTTTCTTT. Full variable domain (remainder filled in from reference TRBV2 and TRBJ1-1): EPEVTQTPSHQVTQMGQEVILRCVPISNHLYFYWYRQILGQKVEFLVSFYNNEISEKSEIFDDQFSVERPDGSNFTLKIRSTKLEDSAMYFCASRGRIAEAFFGQGTRLTVV.

This rearrangement joins TRBV10-3 to TRBJ2-3; 7 nucleotides line up with TRBD2. With V trimmed by 4 bases and J by 2 bases, 12 bases remained unmatched. Germline lookup yields CDR1 ENHRY and CDR2 SYGVKD. There are 17 residues in the CDR3. The CDR3, as DNA: TGTGCCATCAGTGGCACGGGGAGCGGGGAAACCACAGATACGCAGTATTTT. This translates into CAISGTGSGETTDTQYF.

This chain links TRBV19 with TRBJ2-4; D is perhaps TRBD1 (6 bases). CDR1 is LNHDA and CDR2 is SQIVND in the germline V gene (reference sequence). The CDR3 runs 10 residues. V lost 9 bases, J lost 12 bases, and 12 bases lay in between. CDR3 in amino acids: CASRGRHQYF. The CDR3 DNA is TGTGCCAGCAGGGGACGGCATCAGTACTTC.

The chain employs TRBV29-1 and TRBJ2-3, with 12 nucleotides matching TRBD1. V was pared by 6 bases and J by 2 bases, with 6 bases of the junction left unmatched. The CDR3 loop spans 15 amino acids. Germline V gene data show CDR1 as SQVTM and CDR2 as ANQGSEA. The CDR3 reads CSVRGDRGHTDTQYF. The CDR3 nucleotides are TGCAGCGTGCGCGGGGACAGGGGGCACACAGATACGCAGTATTTT.

This clonotype was counted a single time. This chain links TRBV27 with TRBJ2-7; the D gene is possibly TRBD2 (5 bases). CDR3 size: 15 residues. Deletions cut 5 bases from V and 3 bases from J, with 17 bases between. Germline-derived CDR1 and CDR2 are MNHEY and SMNVEV (reference sequence). CDR3 in DNA: TGTGCCAGCAGTACAACTAGATTTAGAGGCTACGAGCAGTACTTC. Translation gives CASSTTRFRGYEQYF.

V is TRBV28 and J is TRBJ2-7; TRBD2 matches 11 bases. The V gene's germline CDR1 is MDHEN and CDR2 SYDVKM. The CDR3 covers 13 residues. V was clipped by 8 bases and J by 2 bases; unmatched bases: 2. The CDR3 DNA is TGTGCCAGCGGGACTAGCGGCACCTACGAGCAGTACTTC. It encodes CASGTSGTYEQYF.

V is TRBV7-9 and J is TRBJ2-6; D not certain. The CDR3 runs 16 residues. CDR1 SEHNR and CDR2 FQNEAQ come from the germline V gene (reference sequence). V shed 5 bases and J shed 0 bases, with 11 bases lying between them. The CDR3, as DNA: TGTGCCAGCAGCCCCAACCAAATCTCTGGGGCCAACGTCCTGACTTTC. Its translation is CASSPNQISGANVLTF.

The chain is built from TRBV2 and TRBJ1-2, with no clear D. The V gene lost 6 bases and the J gene lost 3 bases, with 8 bases spanning the gap. Germline CDR1 SNHLY, CDR2 FYNNEI. This CDR3 comprises 12 residues. This CDR3 reads CASREGYYGYTF. The CDR3 nucleotides read TGTGCCAGCAGGGAGGGTTACTATGGCTACACCTTC.

A single count supports this clonotype. The chain couples TRBV7-9 to TRBJ2-3, with D unclear. V lost 7 bases to trimming and J lost 6 bases, with 5 bases between them. The germline CDR1 and CDR2 sequences are SEHNR and FQNEAQ (reference sequence). The length of the CDR3 is 10 residues. This chain's CDR3 is CASTSDTQYF. CDR3 bases: TGTGCCAGCACCTCGGATACGCAGTATTTT. The entire variable domain, with the rest obtained from reference TRBV7-9 and TRBJ2-3, is as follows: DTGVSQNPRHKITKRGQNVTFRCDPISEHNRLYWYRQTLGQGPEFLTYFQNEAQLEKSRLLSDRFSAERPKGSFSTLEIQRTEQGDSAMYLCASTSDTQYFGPGTRLTVL.

V is TRBV15 and J is TRBJ2-3; D may be TRBD1 (6 bases). This CDR3 has 13 residues. V dropped 7 bases and J dropped 6 bases, with 14 bases sitting between them. CDR1 LNHNV and CDR2 YYDKDF come from the germline V gene (reference sequence). The CDR3 coding sequence is TGTGCCACCACCGCAGGGGAAGGTGATACGCAGTATTTT. Translating gives CATTAGEGDTQYF.

The CDR3 reads CASSSVQVTEKLFF. CDR3 sequence (DNA): TGTGCCAGCAGCTCCGTACAGGTCACGGAAAAACTGTTTTTT. The V call is TRBV7-8, the J call TRBJ1-4, with D tentatively TRBD1 (5 bases). The germline CDR1 and CDR2 sequences are SGHVS and FQNEAQ. The CDR3 sequence is 14 residues long. The V end was cut by 4 bases, the J end by 8 bases, with 14 bases between.

V and J are TRBV4-1 and TRBJ1-2, with D uncertain. This CDR3 spans 15 amino acids. The V end was cut by 0 bases, the J end by 7 bases, with 15 bases between. Per the germline V gene, CDR1 is MGHRA and CDR2 is YSYEKL. DNA of the CDR3: TGCGCCAGCAGCCAAGATCTAGTAGGGTGGACTGGCTACACCTTC. The encoded protein is CASSQDLVGWTGYTF.

V is TRBV2 and J is TRBJ2-1, with 8 nucleotides matching TRBD2. The V segment lost 0 bases and the J segment 4 bases; nucleotides outside the gene matches: 5. The germline gives CDR1 SNHLY, CDR2 FYNNEI. The length of the CDR3 is 16 residues. CDR3 loop: CASSEAAAGVYNEQFF. In DNA form, the CDR3 reads TGTGCCAGCAGTGAAGCTGCAGCGGGGGTATACAATGAGCAGTTCTTC.

This clonotype has a single count. This chain connects TRBV25-1 to TRBJ2-4; 7 nucleotides agree with TRBD2. The V segment lost 4 bases and the J segment 6 bases; nucleotides outside the gene matches: 6. Germline V lookup: CDR1 MGHDK, CDR2 SYGVNS. The CDR3 loop spans 14 amino acids. The CDR3 nucleotides read TGTGCCAGCAGTGTTAGCGGGTATGGAAACATTCAGTACTTC. Protein: CASSVSGYGNIQYF. The complete variable domain, with remaining parts taken from reference TRBV25-1 and TRBJ2-4, reads EADIYQTPRYLVIGTGKKITLECSQTMGHDKMYWYQQDPGMELHLIHYSYGVNSTEKGDLSSESTVSRIRTEHFPLTLESARPSHTSQYLCASSVSGYGNIQYFGAGTRLSVL.

This chain connects TRBV29-1 to TRBJ1-2; the match to TRBD1 covers 7 bases. J was trimmed by 8 bases and V by 0 bases; bases with no gene match: 9. The CDR3 has 14 amino acids. Germline V gene sequence: CDR1 SQVTM, CDR2 ANQGSEA. The CDR3 nucleotides are TGCAGCGTTGAAGACCAAGACAGGGCACTAGGCTACACCTTC. Its protein product is CSVEDQDRALGYTF.

The chain employs TRBV6-5 and TRBJ2-5, with D possibly being TRBD2 (5 bases). The CDR3 has 16 amino acids. Per the germline V gene, CDR1 is MNHEY and CDR2 is SVGAGI. Trimming cost V 0 bases and J 3 bases, with 14 bases left between them. In DNA, the CDR3 is TGTGCCAGCAGTTACTCGAGCGGACTGCACGAAGAGACCCAGTACTTC. Its translation is CASSYSSGLHEETQYF.

The gene calls are TRBV12-3 or TRBV12-4 and TRBJ1-1; no reliable D call. The V end lost 7 bases, the J end lost 0 bases, and 15 bases lay between the germline ends. This CDR3 has 15 residues. The CDR3: CASKGGDRMNTEAFF. CDR3 coding DNA: TGTGCCAGCAAGGGAGGTGATAGAATGAACACTGAAGCTTTCTTT.